This T cell receptor beta chain emerged from a study of cytomegalovirus exposure and HLA in healthy donors. Across the study: In an earlier analysis, 117 million unique TCR beta sequences were found from some 200 million T cells.

To note about this clone: Its target is unknown.

The PCR was carried out with 60 Vbeta primers and 13 Jbeta primers. Profiling relied on immunoSEQ multiplex PCR, and the TCRdb table lists in-frame clones only, not all of them. Among 220,000 or so clones listed, about 70% were seen once. Overall study results and limits: TCR beta chains associated with HLA were, in a later analysis, more clonally expanded than equally common others.

There are 15 residues in the CDR3. V was clipped by 6 bases and J by 0 bases; unmatched bases: 5. Per the germline V gene, CDR1 is SNHLY and CDR2 is FYNNEI. Sequenced material: PBMCs. This sequence joins TRBV2 and TRBJ2-3; 8 bases agree with TRBD2. This clonotype originated in a woman aged 25 to 39 in good health and CMV-seronegative. The CDR3: CASRLTSASTDTQYF. CDR3 DNA sequence: TGTGCCAGCAGATTGACTAGCGCGAGCACAGATACGCAGTATTTT. Complete variable domain (other parts from reference TRBV2 and TRBJ2-3): EPEVTQTPSHQVTQMGQEVILRCVPISNHLYFYWYRQILGQKVEFLVSFYNNEISEKSEIFDDQFSVERPDGSNFTLKIRSTKLEDSAMYFCASRLTSASTDTQYFGPGTRLTVL.